These T cell receptor beta chains were read from a single sample in a study of blood T cell repertoires in COVID-19. The data were produced by immunoSEQ multiplex PCR, yet TCRdb's version contains in-frame clones alone and is incomplete. This sample has about 34,000 clones, with 90% found just once. The sequenced sample was peripheral blood. Every receptor here comes from a man aged 80 or over with acute or convalescent COVID-19. Each CDR3 is given with its conserved first and last residue. D genes are given only for firm matches. Not all rows give a size; the values are once, few, many and, for expanded clones, a class.

clone size | J gene | D gene | V gene | CDR3 DNA | CDR3 protein
- | TRBJ2-1 | - | TRBV9 | TGTGCCAGCAGCGCCTTGGAGGGGCTAAACAATGAGCAGTTCTTC | CASSALEGLNNEQFF
- | TRBJ2-2 | - | TRBV9 | TGTGCCAGCAACTTCCTAAACACCGGGGAGCTGTTTTTT | CASNFLNTGELFF
- | TRBJ1-6 | - | TRBV2 | TGTGCCAGCAGAGAGGGCAATTCTCACCTCCACTTT | CASREGNSHLHF
- | TRBJ2-3 | TRBD2 | TRBV11-2 | TGTGCCAGCACACCTTGGACTAGCGGATATAGCACAGATACGCAGTATTTT | CASTPWTSGYSTDTQYF
- | TRBJ2-1 | TRBD2 | TRBV27 | TGTGCCAGCACTAGCGGTAGCAATGAGCAGTTCTTC | CASTSGSNEQFF
- | TRBJ1-5 | TRBD1 | TRBV19 | TGTGCCAGTAGTATCTGGGACAGGAAGAATCAGCCCCAGCATTTT | CASSIWDRKNQPQHF
- | TRBJ2-1 | TRBD1 | TRBV18 | TGTGCCAGCTCAGCAGACAGGGATTGGGGCAATGAGCAGTTCTTC | CASSADRDWGNEQFF
once | TRBJ2-3 | - | TRBV3-1/TRBV3-2 | TGTGCCAGCAGCCCTCGCCTCCGACTCACAGATACGCAGTATTTT | CASSPRLRLTDTQYF
- | TRBJ2-3 | - | TRBV7-2 | TGTGCCAGCAGTCCCGGGTCTACCACAGATACGCAGTATTTT | CASSPGSTTDTQYF
- | TRBJ1-1 | TRBD1 | TRBV11-2 | TGTGCCAGCAGCTTGGACAGGGACGCTGAAGCTTTCTTT | CASSLDRDAEAFF
- | TRBJ2-1 | TRBD2 | TRBV5-1 | TGCGCCAGCAGCTCACGGACTAGCGGGGGCCACAATGAGCAGTTCTTC | CASSSRTSGGHNEQFF
once | TRBJ1-2 | TRBD1 | TRBV27 | TGTGCCAGCAGTACCCGGGACAGGTCCTATGGCTACACCTTC | CASSTRDRSYGYTF
- | TRBJ1-1 | - | TRBV5-8 | TGTGCCAGCAGCTTGGTTGGGACACCACTACCGACTGAAGCTTTCTTT | CASSLVGTPLPTEAFF
- | TRBJ1-2 | TRBD1 | TRBV6-5 | TGTGCCAGCAGTTCCCGACAGGGGTCGGTAACCTATGGCTACACCTTC | CASSSRQGSVTYGYTF
- | TRBJ1-4 | - | TRBV14 | TGTGCCAGCAGCCCCTTACAGGGAAGCGGCGAAAAACTGTTTTTT | CASSPLQGSGEKLFF
- | TRBJ2-7 | TRBD2 | TRBV9 | TGTGCCAGCAGCCAAGGCCTAGCGGGGTACGAGCAGTACTTC | CASSQGLAGYEQYF